The 10 T cell receptor beta chains presented below share a single source sample, sequenced in a study of blood T cell repertoires in COVID-19. TCRdb's table, derived via immunoSEQ multiplex PCR, lists solely in-frame clones and lacks some. The sample carries 380,000 or so clones, roughly 86% recorded once. The source material was PBMCs or T cells enriched from blood (not recorded which). These receptors all come from a man in his thirties or forties who had recovered from COVID-19.

The V gene is TRBV10-3, the J gene TRBJ1-1; 7 nucleotides align to TRBD1. V trimming: 6 bases; J trimming: 0 bases; junction bases outside the gene matches: 4. Germline values: CDR1 ENHRY, CDR2 SYGVKD. The CDR3 has 14 amino acids. This chain's CDR3 is CAIRMTGLNTEAFF. DNA of the CDR3: TGTGCCATCAGGATGACAGGGTTGAACACTGAAGCTTTCTTT.

The chain combines TRBV12-5 with TRBJ1-4; D is unresolved. V was shortened by 6 bases and J by 3 bases, with 14 bases between the two germline ends. The germline CDR1 and CDR2 sequences are LGHNT and FRNRAP. The CDR3 runs 15 residues. CDR3 sequence: CASGHKSSANEKLFF. The CDR3 DNA is TGTGCTAGTGGCCACAAGTCTTCCGCTAATGAAAAACTGTTTTTT. Supplemented by reference TRBV12-5 and TRBJ1-4, the full variable domain reads DARVTQTPRHKVTEMGQEVTMRCQPILGHNTVFWYRQTMMQGLELLAYFRNRAPLDDSGMPKDRFSAEMPDATLATLKIQPSEPRDSAVYFCASGHKSSANEKLFFGSGTQLSVL.

The chain joins TRBV4-1 to TRBJ1-5, with D maybe TRBD1 (5 bases). V was cut by 0 bases and J by 6 bases, with 12 bases left in between. CDR3 length equals 15 residues. Per the germline V gene, CDR1 is MGHRA and CDR2 is YSYEKL. CDR3 DNA sequence: TGCGCCAGCAGCCAAGAACGCAGGGATGGTCAGCCCCAGCATTTT. This codes for CASSQERRDGQPQHF.

The chain couples TRBV7-9 to TRBJ1-1, with no clear D. This CDR3 comprises 14 residues. Trimming pared 4 bases from V and 2 bases from J, leaving 11 bases between. Per the germline V gene, CDR1 is SEHNR and CDR2 is FQNEAQ (reference sequence). The CDR3: CASSSLTPNTEAFF. The CDR3 DNA reads TGTGCCAGCAGCTCCCTGACACCTAACACTGAAGCTTTCTTT.

The CDR3 coding sequence is TGTGCCATCAGTGAACGGGGGATGGCTGATGGCTACACCTTC. Protein sequence: CAISERGMADGYTF. The rearrangement links TRBV10-3 to TRBJ1-2; tentatively, D is TRBD1 (5 bases). Between the trimmed V and J ends, which lost 3 bases and 6 bases, there was a span of 14 bases. CDR1 ENHRY and CDR2 SYGVKD come from the germline V gene. The CDR3 is 14 amino acids.

This chain links TRBV14 with TRBJ2-3; no clear D. The CDR3 runs to 13 residues. V dropped 4 bases and J dropped 11 bases, with 16 bases sitting between them. Per the germline V gene, CDR1 is SGHDN and CDR2 is FVKESK. Here the CDR3 reads CASSPIPTLMQYF. Here the CDR3 DNA reads TGTGCCAGCAGCCCAATTCCGACTTTAATGCAGTATTTT.

The J gene is TRBJ1-2, the V gene TRBV30, with 8 bases identical to TRBD1. The trim removed 0 bases at V and 2 bases at J, leaving 11 bases unmatched. The CDR3 sequence is 17 residues long. Germline CDR1 reads GTSNPN; CDR2 reads SVGIG (reference sequence). CDR3 coding DNA: TGTGCCTGGAGTGTACTGTTTTCGGACAGGGCGAACTATGGCTACACCTTC. Protein: CAWSVLFSDRANYGYTF.

The chain uses TRBV7-3 and TRBJ2-1, with 7 bases matching TRBD1. This CDR3 has 17 residues. V lost 4 bases to trimming and J lost 0 bases; unmatched junction nucleotides: 9. The V gene's germline CDR1 is SGHTA and CDR2 FQGTGA. As DNA, the CDR3 is TGTGCCAGCAGCTCTTGGGACAGAACGAGCTCCTACAATGAGCAGTTCTTC. Its translation: CASSSWDRTSSYNEQFF.

V is TRBV19 and J is TRBJ1-1; the D is unclear. CDR3 length: 15 residues. Trimming took 2 bases from V and 1 from J, leaving 11 bases between them. Per the germline V gene, CDR1 is LNHDA and CDR2 is SQIVND (reference sequence). CDR3 loop: CASSIRRQRNTEAFF. The CDR3 bases are TGTGCCAGTAGTATACGTAGGCAGCGGAACACTGAAGCTTTCTTT.

This clone came up once. This chain links TRBV5-1 with TRBJ2-5; 7 bases line up with TRBD1. This CDR3 contains 15 residues. From germline, CDR1 is SGHRS and CDR2 YFSETQ. V lost 4 bases and J lost 4; bases outside the gene matches: 10. CDR3 DNA: TGCGCCAGCAGCGTGGGGACAGCGTCCGGAGAGACCCAGTACTTC. It encodes CASSVGTASGETQYF.